This T cell receptor beta chain was profiled in a study of T-cell reconstitution after alpha-beta-depleted transplantation in children. The V gene's germline CDR1 is DFQATT and CDR2 SNEGSKA (reference sequence). J lost 4 bases, V lost 3 bases, and 3 bases had no gene match. This CDR3 region has 13 residues. This clonotype has only a few counts. Using unique molecular identifiers, the investigators prepared the TCRbeta library. TCRdb re-analysed the PCR reads in MiXCR, keeping a single row per CDR3 protein. The sample contains some 340,000 distinct CDR3 sequences, around 10% of which appear only once. The origin of this receptor is a human donor who donated a stem cell graft to a child with acute lymphoblastic leukemia. Here the sequenced sample was PBMCs from the stem cell graft donor, taken from the stem cell graft. This sequence joins TRBV20-1 and TRBJ2-7; 10 bases are a match to TRBD2. The CDR3 coding sequence is TGCAGTGCTAGGCGAGCGGGAGGGTACGAGCAGTACTTC. This gives the protein CSARRAGGYEQYF.